Here is one T cell receptor (beta chain) with its context. Unmatched junction bases numbered 4, after V lost 4 bases and J lost 5 bases. This CDR3 contains 13 residues. Germline V lookup: CDR1 LNHDA, CDR2 SQIVND (reference sequence). Data came from immunoSEQ multiplex PCR; TCRdb stores just in-frame clones and leaves some out. The table shows over 45,000 clones, with 92% occurring only once. This sample was included in a study of T cell changes during pregnancy in multiple sclerosis. This clonotype was sampled from a female donor with multiple sclerosis, enrolled in a pregnancy study. The input for sequencing was CD4+ T cells from peripheral blood mononuclear cells, taken in the second trimester of pregnancy. The rearrangement links TRBV19 to TRBJ1-1; TRBD1 matches at 7 bases. In DNA form, the CDR3 reads TGTGCCAGTAGTACAGGGGGGCGAACTGAAGCTTTCTTT. It encodes CASSTGGRTEAFF.